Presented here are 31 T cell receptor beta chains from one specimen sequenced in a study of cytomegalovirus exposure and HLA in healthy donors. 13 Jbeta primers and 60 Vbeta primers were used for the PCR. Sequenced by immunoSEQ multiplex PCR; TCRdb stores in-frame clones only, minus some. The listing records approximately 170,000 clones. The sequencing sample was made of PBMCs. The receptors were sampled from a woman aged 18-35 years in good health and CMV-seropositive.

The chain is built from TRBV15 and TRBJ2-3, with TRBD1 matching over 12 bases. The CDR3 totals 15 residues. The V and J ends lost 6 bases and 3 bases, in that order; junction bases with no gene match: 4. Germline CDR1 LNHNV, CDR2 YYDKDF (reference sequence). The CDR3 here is CATRPGQGATDTQYF. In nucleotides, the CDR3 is TGTGCCACCAGGCCGGGACAGGGGGCAACAGATACGCAGTATTTT.

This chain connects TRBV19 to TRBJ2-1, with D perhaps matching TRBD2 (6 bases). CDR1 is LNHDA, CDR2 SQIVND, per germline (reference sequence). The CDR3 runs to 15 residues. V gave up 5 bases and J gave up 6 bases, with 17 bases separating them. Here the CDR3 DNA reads TGTGCCAGTAGTGTACTAGCCGGCCTATCCAATGAGCAGTTCTTC. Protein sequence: CASSVLAGLSNEQFF.

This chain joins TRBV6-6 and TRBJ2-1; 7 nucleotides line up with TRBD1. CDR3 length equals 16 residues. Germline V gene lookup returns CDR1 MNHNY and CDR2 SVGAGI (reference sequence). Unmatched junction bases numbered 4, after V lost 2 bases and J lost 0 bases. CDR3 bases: TGTGCCAGCAGTTACCTGGGACAGACCTCCTACAATGAGCAGTTCTTC. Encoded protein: CASSYLGQTSYNEQFF.

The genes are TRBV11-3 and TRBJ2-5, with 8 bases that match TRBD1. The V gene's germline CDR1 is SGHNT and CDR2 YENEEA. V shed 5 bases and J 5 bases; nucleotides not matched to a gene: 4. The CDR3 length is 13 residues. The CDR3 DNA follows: TGTGCCAGCAGCCCCACAGGGGGGGAGACCCAGTACTTC. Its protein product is CASSPTGGETQYF.

The DNA of the CDR3 is TGTGCTAGTGGCCCGGACCCGGGACAGGGGGCCGCAACAGATACGCAGTATTTT. It codes for CASGPDPGQGAATDTQYF. V and J are TRBV12-5 and TRBJ2-3, with 12 nucleotides matching TRBD1. The ends lost 6 bases at V and 3 bases at J; junction bases unmatched: 13. Germline CDR1 reads LGHNT; CDR2 reads FRNRAP. The CDR3 length is 18 residues.

CDR3 DNA sequence: TGTGCCTGGAGTGTGGCAGGGGGAAACACCATATATTTT. Protein: CAWSVAGGNTIYF. The chain carries TRBV30 and TRBJ1-3, with D possibly matching TRBD1 (5 bases). The germline CDR1 and CDR2 sequences are GTSNPN and SVGIG (reference sequence). V was shortened by 0 bases and J by 4 bases, with 7 bases between the two germline ends. The CDR3 is 13 residues long. The full variable domain, in which reference TRBV30 and TRBJ1-3 provide the parts outside the CDR3, is SQTIHQWPATLVQPVGSPLSLECTVEGTSNPNLYWYRQAAGRGLQLLFYSVGIGQISSEVPQNLSASRPQDRQFILSSKKLLLSDSGFYLCAWSVAGGNTIYFGEGSWLTVV.

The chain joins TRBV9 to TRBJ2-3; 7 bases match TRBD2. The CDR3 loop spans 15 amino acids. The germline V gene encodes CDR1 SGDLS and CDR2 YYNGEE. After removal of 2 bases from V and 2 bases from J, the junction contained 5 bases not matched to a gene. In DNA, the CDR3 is TGTGCCAGCAGCGTCAGCGGGATTACCACAGATACGCAGTATTTT. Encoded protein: CASSVSGITTDTQYF. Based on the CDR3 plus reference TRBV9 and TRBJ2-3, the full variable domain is DSGVTQTPKHLITATGQRVTLRCSPRSGDLSVYWYQQSLDQGLQFLIQYYNGEERAKGNILERFSAQQFPDLHSELNLSSLELGDSALYFCASSVSGITTDTQYFGPGTRLTVL.

The CDR3 here is CASSAGEYTSTDTQYF. CDR3 coding DNA: TGTGCCAGTAGTGCGGGAGAGTATACTAGCACAGATACGCAGTATTTT. The chain joins TRBV19 to TRBJ2-3; 7 bases agree with TRBD2. Per the germline V gene, CDR1 is LNHDA and CDR2 is SQIVND (reference sequence). The CDR3 has 16 amino acids. V lost 5 bases, J lost 0 bases, and 8 bases stayed unmatched. Using reference TRBV19 and TRBJ2-3 for the parts outside the CDR3, the full variable domain is DGGITQSPKYLFRKEGQNVTLSCEQNLNHDAMYWYRQDPGQGLRLIYYSQIVNDFQKGDIAEGYSVSREKKESFPLTVTSAQKNPTAFYLCASSAGEYTSTDTQYFGPGTRLTVL.

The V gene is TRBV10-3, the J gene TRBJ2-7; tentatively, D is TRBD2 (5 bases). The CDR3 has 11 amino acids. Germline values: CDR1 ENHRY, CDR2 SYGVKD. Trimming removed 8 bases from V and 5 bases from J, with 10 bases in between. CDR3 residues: CAIAGSDEQYF. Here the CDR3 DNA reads TGTGCCATCGCTGGTAGCGACGAGCAGTACTTC.

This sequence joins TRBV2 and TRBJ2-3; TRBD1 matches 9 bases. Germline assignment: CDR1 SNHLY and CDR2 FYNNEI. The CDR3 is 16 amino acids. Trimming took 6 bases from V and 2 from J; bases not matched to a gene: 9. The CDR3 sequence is CASSLYGTGNTDTQYF. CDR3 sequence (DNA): TGTGCCAGCAGCCTTTACGGGACAGGGAACACAGATACGCAGTATTTT.

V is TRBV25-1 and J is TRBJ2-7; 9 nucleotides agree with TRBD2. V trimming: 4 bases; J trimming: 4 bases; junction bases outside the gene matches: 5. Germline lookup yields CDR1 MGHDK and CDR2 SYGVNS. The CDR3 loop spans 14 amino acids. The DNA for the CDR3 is TGTGCCAGCAGTGCTAGCGGGGCTCGATACGAGCAGTACTTC. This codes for CASSASGARYEQYF.

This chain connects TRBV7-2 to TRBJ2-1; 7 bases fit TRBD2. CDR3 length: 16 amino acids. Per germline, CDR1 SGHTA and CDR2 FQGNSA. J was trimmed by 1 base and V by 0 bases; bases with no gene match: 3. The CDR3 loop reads CASSLAFSGSYNEQFF. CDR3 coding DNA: TGTGCCAGCAGCTTAGCGTTTAGCGGGTCCTACAATGAGCAGTTCTTC.

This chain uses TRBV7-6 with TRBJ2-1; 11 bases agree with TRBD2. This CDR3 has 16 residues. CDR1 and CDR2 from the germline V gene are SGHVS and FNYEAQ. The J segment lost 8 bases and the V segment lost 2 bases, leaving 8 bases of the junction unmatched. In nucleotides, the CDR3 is TGTGCCAGCAGCTTATCACTAGCGGGAGATCTCCATGAGCAGTTCTTC. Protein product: CASSLSLAGDLHEQFF. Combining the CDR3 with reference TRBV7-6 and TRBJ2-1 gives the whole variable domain GAGVSQSPRYKVTKRGQDVALRCDPISGHVSLYWYRQALGQGPEFLTYFNYEAQQDKSGLPNDRFSAERPEGSISTLTIQRTEQRDSAMYRCASSLSLAGDLHEQFFGPGTRLTVL.

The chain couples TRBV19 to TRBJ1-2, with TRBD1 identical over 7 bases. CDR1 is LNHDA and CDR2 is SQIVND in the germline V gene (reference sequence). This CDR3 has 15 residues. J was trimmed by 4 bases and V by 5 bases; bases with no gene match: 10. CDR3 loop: CASSDPGTALYGYTF. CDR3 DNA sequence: TGTGCCAGTAGTGATCCAGGGACAGCGCTCTATGGCTACACCTTC.

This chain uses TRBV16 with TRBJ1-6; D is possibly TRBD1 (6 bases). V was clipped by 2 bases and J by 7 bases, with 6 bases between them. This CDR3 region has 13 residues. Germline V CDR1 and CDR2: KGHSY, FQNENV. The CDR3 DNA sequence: TGTGCCAGCAGCCAAGGACAGAATTCACCCCTCCACTTT. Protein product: CASSQGQNSPLHF.

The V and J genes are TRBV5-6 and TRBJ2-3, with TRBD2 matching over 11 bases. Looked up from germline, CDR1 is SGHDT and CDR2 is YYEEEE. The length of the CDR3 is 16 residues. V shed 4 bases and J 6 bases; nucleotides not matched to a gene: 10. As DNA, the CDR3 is TGTGCCAGCAGCCCCACTAGCGGGGGCTTTTTGGATACGCAGTATTTT. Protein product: CASSPTSGGFLDTQYF.

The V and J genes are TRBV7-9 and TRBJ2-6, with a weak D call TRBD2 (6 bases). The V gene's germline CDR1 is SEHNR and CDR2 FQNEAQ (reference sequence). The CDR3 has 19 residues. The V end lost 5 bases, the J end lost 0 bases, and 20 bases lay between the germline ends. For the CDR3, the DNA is TGTGCCAGCAGCCACCGACAGCGGGCGAAGATCTCTGGGGCCAACGTCCTGACTTTC. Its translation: CASSHRQRAKISGANVLTF.

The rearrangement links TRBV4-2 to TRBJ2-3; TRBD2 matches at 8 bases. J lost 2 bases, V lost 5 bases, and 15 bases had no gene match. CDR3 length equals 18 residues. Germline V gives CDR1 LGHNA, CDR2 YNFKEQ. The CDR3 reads CASSYQLPGLDITDTQYF. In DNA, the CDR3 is TGTGCCAGCAGCTATCAACTCCCGGGACTAGATATCACAGATACGCAGTATTTT.

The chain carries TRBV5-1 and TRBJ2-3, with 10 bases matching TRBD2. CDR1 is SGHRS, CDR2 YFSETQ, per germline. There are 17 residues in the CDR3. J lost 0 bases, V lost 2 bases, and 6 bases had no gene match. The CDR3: CASSFPGLAASTDTQYF. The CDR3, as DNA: TGCGCCAGCAGCTTCCCCGGACTAGCGGCTAGCACAGATACGCAGTATTTT.

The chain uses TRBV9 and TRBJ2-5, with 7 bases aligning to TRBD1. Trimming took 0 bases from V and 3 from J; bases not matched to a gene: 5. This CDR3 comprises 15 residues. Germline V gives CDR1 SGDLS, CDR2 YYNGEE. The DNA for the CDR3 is TGTGCCAGCAGCGTAGGCCAAGGGGGCAAAGAGACCCAGTACTTC. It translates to CASSVGQGGKETQYF.

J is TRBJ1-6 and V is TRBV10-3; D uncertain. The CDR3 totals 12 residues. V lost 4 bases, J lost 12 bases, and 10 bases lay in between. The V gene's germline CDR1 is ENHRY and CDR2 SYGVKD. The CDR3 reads CAISGRSEPLHF. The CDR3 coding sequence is TGTGCCATCAGTGGGAGGTCCGAACCCCTCCACTTT.

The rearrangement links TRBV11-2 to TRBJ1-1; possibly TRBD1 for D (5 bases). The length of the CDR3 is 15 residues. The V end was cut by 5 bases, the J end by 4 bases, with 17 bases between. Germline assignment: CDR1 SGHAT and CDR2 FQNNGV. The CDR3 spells CASSPHLGEGTEAFF. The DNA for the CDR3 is TGTGCCAGCAGCCCGCACCTGGGGGAGGGCACTGAAGCTTTCTTT.

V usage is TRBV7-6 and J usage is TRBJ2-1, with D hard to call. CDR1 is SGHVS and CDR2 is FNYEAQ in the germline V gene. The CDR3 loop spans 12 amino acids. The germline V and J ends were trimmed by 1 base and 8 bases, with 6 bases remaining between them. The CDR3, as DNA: TGTGCCAGCAGCTTAGTCGAGGATGAGCAGTTCTTC. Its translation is CASSLVEDEQFF.

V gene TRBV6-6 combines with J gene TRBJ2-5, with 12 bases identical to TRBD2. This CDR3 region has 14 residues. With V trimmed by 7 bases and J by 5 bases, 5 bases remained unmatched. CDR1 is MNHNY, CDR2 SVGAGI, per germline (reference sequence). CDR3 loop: CASMLAGGRETQYF. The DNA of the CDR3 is TGTGCCAGCATGCTAGCGGGGGGGAGGGAGACCCAGTACTTC.

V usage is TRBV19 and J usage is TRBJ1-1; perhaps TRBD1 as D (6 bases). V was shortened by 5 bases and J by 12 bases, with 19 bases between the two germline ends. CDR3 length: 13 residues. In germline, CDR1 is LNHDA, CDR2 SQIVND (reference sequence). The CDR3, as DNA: TGTGCCAGTAGTGCCGTCACAGGGACGGGATCTTTCTTT. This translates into CASSAVTGTGSFF.

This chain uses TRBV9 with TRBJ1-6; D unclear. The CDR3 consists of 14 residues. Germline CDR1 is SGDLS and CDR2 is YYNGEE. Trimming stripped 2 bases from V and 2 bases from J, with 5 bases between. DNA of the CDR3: TGTGCCAGCAGCGTCCGGGCCTATAATTCACCCCTCCACTTT. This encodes CASSVRAYNSPLHF.

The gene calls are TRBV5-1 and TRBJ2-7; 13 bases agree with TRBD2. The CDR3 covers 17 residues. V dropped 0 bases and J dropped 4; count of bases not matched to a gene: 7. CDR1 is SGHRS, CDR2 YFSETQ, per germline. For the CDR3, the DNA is TGCGCCAGCAGCTTGGGCCCCGGGACTAGCGGGATGTACGAGCAGTACTTC. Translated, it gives CASSLGPGTSGMYEQYF.

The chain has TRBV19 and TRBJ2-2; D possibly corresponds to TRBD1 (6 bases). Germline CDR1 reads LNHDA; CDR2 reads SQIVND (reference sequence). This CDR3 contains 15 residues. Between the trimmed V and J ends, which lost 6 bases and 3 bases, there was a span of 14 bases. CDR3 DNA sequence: TGTGCCAGTAGGGTGGGGGCCATGTACACCGGGGAGCTGTTTTTT. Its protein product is CASRVGAMYTGELFF. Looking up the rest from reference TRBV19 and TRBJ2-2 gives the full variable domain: DGGITQSPKYLFRKEGQNVTLSCEQNLNHDAMYWYRQDPGQGLRLIYYSQIVNDFQKGDIAEGYSVSREKKESFPLTVTSAQKNPTAFYLCASRVGAMYTGELFFGEGSRLTVL.

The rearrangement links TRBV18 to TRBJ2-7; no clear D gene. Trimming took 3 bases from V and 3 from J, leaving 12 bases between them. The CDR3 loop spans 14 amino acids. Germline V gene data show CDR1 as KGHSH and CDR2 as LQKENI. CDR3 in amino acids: CASSPLGGDYEQYF. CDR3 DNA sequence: TGTGCCAGCTCACCCCTTGGCGGTGACTACGAGCAGTACTTC.

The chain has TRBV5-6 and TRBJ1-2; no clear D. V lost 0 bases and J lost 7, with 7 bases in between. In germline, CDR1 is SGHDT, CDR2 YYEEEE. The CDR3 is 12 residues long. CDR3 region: CASSLAPSGYTF. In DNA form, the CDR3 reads TGTGCCAGCAGCTTGGCCCCGAGTGGCTACACCTTC.

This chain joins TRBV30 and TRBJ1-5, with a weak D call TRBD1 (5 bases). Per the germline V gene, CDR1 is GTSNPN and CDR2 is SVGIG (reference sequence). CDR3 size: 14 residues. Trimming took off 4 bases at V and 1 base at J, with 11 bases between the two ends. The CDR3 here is CAWTPGNSNQPQHF. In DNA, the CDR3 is TGTGCCTGGACCCCAGGGAACAGCAATCAGCCCCAGCATTTT. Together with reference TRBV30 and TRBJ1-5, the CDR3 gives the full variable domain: SQTIHQWPATLVQPVGSPLSLECTVEGTSNPNLYWYRQAAGRGLQLLFYSVGIGQISSEVPQNLSASRPQDRQFILSSKKLLLSDSGFYLCAWTPGNSNQPQHFGDGTRLSIL.